This record covers a single T cell receptor (beta chain). This sample was included in a study of blood T cell repertoires in COVID-19. About the study: The analysed material was cDNA or gDNA that came from T cells, B-cell-depleted T cells, or PBMCs.

Participants came from some 23 US areas, aged about 18 to 90 years. In the authors' methods: Reference gene primer amplification yielded estimated nucleated cell counts. The assay was immunoSEQ multiplex PCR, and TCRdb's table has in-frame clones only and misses some. That table furnishes V, J and clone size, whereas the DNA furnished D and trimming. The table shows about 330,000 clones, with around 87% occurring only once. The sequence came from a woman aged 25 to 45 who had recovered from COVID-19. Sequencing input: PBMCs or T cells enriched from blood (not recorded which).

CDR3 in DNA: TGCGCCAGCAGCTTGGAACAGCTTAACTATGGCTACACCTTC. It codes for CASSLEQLNYGYTF. This chain links TRBV5-1 with TRBJ1-2; D is unclear. The CDR3 loop spans 14 amino acids. Germline CDR1 and CDR2: SGHRS and YFSETQ. V lost 0 bases to trimming and J lost 1 base, with 7 bases between them.